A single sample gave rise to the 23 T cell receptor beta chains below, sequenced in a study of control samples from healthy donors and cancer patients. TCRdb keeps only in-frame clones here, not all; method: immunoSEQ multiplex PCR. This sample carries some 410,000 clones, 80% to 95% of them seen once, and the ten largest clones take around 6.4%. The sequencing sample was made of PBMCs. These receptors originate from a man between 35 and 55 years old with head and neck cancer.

The chain's CDR3 is CASSSGGFSGNTIYF. The DNA for the CDR3 is TGTGCCAGCAGTTCGGGCGGCTTCTCTGGAAACACCATATATTTT. The chain uses TRBV28 and TRBJ1-3; D is ambiguous. This CDR3 region has 15 residues. Germline CDR1 is MDHEN and CDR2 is SYDVKM. Trimming removed 4 bases at V and 0 bases at J, with 10 bases between.

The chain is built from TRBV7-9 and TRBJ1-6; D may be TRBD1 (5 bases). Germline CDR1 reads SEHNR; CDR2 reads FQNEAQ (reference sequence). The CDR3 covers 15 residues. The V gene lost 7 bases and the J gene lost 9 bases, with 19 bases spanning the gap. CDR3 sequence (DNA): TGTGCCAGCACCGCCATGGTCTGGGGGGGTTCACCCCTCCACTTT. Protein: CASTAMVWGGSPLHF.

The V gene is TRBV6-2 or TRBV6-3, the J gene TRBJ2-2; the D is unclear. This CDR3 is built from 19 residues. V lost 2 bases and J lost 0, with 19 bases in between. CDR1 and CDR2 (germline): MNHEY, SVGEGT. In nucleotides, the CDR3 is TGTGCCAGCAGTTACCTCAGACGCCCAATCTCGACGAACACCGGGGAGCTGTTTTTT. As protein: CASSYLRRPISTNTGELFF.

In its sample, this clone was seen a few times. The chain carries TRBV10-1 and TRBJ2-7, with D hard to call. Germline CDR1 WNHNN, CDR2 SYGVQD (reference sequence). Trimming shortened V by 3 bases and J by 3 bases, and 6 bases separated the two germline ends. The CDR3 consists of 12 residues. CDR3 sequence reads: CASSDNYYEQYF. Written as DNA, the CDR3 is TGCGCCAGCAGTGATAACTACTACGAGCAGTACTTC.

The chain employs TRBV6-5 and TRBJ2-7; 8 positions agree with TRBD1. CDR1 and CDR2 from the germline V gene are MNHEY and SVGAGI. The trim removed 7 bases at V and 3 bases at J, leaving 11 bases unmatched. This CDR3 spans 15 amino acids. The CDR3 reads CASTQLRDRLYEQYF. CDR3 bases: TGTGCCAGCACCCAACTCCGGGACAGGCTCTACGAGCAGTACTTC.

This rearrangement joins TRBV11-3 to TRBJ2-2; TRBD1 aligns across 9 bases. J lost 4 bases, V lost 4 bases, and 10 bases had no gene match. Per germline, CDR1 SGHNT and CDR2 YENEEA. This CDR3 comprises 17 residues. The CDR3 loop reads CASSSLYGDRATGELFF. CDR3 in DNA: TGTGCCAGCAGCTCACTTTATGGGGACAGGGCCACCGGGGAGCTGTTTTTT.

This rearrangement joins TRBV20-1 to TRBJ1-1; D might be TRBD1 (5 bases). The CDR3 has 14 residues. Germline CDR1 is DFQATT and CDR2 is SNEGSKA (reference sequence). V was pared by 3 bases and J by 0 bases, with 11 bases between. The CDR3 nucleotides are TGCAGTGCTAGTCGTGAGGGGATGAACACTGAAGCTTTCTTT. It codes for CSASREGMNTEAFF.

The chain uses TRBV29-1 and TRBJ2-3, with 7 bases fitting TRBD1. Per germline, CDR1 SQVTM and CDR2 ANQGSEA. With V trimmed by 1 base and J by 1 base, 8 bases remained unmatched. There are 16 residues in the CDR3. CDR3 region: CSVEGFTGVGTDTQYF. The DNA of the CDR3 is TGCAGCGTTGAAGGTTTTACAGGGGTGGGCACAGATACGCAGTATTTT.

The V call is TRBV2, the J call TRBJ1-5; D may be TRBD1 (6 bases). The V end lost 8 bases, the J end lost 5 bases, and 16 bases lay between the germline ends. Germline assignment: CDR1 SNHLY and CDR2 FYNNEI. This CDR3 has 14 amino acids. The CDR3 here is CASARQAGDQPQHF. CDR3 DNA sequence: TGTGCCAGCGCCCGACAGGCAGGGGATCAGCCCCAGCATTTT.

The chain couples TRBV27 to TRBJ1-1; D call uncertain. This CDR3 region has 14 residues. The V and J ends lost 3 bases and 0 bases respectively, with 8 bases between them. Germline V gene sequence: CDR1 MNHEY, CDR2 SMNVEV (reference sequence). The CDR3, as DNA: TGTGCCAGCAGTTTGCTGGGCATGAACACTGAAGCTTTCTTT. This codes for CASSLLGMNTEAFF.

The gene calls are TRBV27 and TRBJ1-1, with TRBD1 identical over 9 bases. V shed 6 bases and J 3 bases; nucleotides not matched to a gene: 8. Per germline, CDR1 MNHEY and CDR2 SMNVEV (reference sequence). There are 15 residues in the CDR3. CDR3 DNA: TGTGCCAGCAGCCGTGGACAGGGGAGAGACACTGAAGCTTTCTTT. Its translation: CASSRGQGRDTEAFF.

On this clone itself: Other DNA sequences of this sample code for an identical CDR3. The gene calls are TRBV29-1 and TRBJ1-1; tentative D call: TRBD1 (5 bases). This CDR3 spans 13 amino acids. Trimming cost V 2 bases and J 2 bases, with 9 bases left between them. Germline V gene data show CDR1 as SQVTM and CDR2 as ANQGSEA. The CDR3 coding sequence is TGCAGCGTTGAATTCCAGGGAAACACTGAAGCTTTCTTT. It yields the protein CSVEFQGNTEAFF. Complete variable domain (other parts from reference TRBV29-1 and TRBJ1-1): SAVISQKPSRDICQRGTSLTIQCQVDSQVTMMFWYRQQPGQSLTLIATANQGSEATYESGFVIDKFPISRPNLTFSTLTVSNMSPEDSSIYLCSVEFQGNTEAFFGQGTRLTVV.

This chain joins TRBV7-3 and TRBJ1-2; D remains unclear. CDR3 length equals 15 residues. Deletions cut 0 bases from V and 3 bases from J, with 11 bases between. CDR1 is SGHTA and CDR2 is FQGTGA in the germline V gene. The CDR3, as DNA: TGTGCCAGCAGCTTAACGGGCTCAACAGACTATGGCTACACCTTC. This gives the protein CASSLTGSTDYGYTF.

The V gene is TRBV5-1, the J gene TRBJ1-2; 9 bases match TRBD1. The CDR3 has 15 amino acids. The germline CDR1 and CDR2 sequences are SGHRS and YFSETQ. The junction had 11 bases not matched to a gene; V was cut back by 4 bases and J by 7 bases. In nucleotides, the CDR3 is TGCGCCAGCAGCCCGCGGGGCGGGACAGGGTTTGGCTACACCTTC. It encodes CASSPRGGTGFGYTF.

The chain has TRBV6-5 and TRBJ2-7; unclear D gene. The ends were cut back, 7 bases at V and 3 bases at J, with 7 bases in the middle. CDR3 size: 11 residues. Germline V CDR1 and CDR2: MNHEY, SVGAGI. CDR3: CASIALYEQYF. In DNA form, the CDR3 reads TGTGCCAGCATCGCCCTCTACGAGCAGTACTTC.

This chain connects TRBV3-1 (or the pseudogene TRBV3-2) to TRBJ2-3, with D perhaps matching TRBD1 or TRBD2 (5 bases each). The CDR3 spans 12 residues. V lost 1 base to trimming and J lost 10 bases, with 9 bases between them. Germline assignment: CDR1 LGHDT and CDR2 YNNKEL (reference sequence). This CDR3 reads CASSQGQGPQYF. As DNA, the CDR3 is TGTGCCAGCAGCCAAGGTCAGGGACCGCAGTATTTT.

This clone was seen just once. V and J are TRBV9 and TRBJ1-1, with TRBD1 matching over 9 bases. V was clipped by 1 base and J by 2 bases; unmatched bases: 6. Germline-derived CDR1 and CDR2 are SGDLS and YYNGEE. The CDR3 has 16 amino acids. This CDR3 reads CASSVSPDRGNTEAFF. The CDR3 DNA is TGTGCCAGCAGCGTAAGCCCGGACAGGGGAAACACTGAAGCTTTCTTT.

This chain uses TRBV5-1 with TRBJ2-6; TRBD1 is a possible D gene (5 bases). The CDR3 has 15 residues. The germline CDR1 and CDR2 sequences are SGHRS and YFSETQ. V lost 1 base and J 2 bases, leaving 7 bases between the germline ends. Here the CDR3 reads CASSLQGPGANVLTF. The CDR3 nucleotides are TGCGCCAGCAGCTTGCAGGGTCCTGGGGCCAACGTCCTGACTTTC.

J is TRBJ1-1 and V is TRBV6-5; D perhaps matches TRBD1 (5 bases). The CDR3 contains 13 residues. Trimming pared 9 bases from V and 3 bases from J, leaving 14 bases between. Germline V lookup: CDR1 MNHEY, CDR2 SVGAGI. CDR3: CASVPGGDTEAFF. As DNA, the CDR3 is TGTGCCAGTGTACCCGGGGGGGACACTGAAGCTTTCTTT.

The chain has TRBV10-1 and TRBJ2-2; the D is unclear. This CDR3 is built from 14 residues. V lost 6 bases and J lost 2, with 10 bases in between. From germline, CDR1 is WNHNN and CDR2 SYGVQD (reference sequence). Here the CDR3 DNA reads TGCGCCAGCAGGCCTGAACAAAACACCGGGGAGCTGTTTTTT. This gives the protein CASRPEQNTGELFF.

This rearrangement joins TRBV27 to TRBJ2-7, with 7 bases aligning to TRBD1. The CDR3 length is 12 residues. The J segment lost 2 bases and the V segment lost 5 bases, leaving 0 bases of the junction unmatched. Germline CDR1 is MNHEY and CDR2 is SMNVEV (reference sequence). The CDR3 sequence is CASSDRAYEQYF. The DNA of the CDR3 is TGTGCCAGCAGTGACAGGGCCTACGAGCAGTACTTC.

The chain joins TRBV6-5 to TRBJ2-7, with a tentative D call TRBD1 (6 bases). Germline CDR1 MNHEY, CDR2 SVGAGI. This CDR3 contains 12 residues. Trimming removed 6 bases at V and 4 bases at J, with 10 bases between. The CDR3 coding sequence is TGTGCCAGCAGCCTGGACAGATACGAGCAGTACTTC. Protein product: CASSLDRYEQYF.

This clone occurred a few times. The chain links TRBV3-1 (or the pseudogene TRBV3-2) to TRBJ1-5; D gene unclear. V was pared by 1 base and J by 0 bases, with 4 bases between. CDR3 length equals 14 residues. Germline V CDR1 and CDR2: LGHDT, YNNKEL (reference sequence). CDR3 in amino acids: CASSQGSSNQPQHF. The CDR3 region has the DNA TGTGCCAGCAGCCAAGGGAGTAGCAATCAGCCCCAGCATTTT.